The 11 T cell receptor beta chains below were found in one sample sequenced in a study of T cells expressing NK-cell markers. TCRdb re-called the 5' RACE reads and shows each CDR3 protein once, DNA omitted. The clone table shows about 260,000 distinct CDR3 sequences, with the ten largest holding more than 3.5%. The sequenced sample consisted of blood T cells: a sorted CD56 or NKG2C T cell subset, CD4+ or CD8+ T cells, or bulk PBMC T cells (not recorded which). Source of these receptors: a woman aged 18 to 75 in good health.

The rearrangement uses TRBV6-1 and TRBJ1-2. The CDR3 covers 13 residues. The germline V gene has CDR1 MNHNS and CDR2 SASEGT. CDR3 residues: CASSITANYGYTF.

This sequence joins TRBV3-1 and TRBJ1-1. The CDR3 totals 13 residues. CDR1 is LGHDT, CDR2 YNNKEL, per germline (reference sequence). CDR3: CASSQDVGLEAFF.

This chain uses TRBV20-1 with TRBJ2-5; the D call from TCRdb, TRBD2, cannot be confirmed without DNA. This CDR3 spans 14 amino acids. Germline V gene data show CDR1 as DFQATT and CDR2 as SNEGSKA (reference sequence). CDR3 amino acids: CSARDLAVLETQYF.

The CDR3 loop reads CSARDKSGMNQPQHF. The chain uses TRBV20-1 and TRBJ1-5; TCRdb returns TRBD1, unconfirmable since there is no DNA. Germline CDR1 reads DFQATT; CDR2 reads SNEGSKA (reference sequence). This CDR3 is 15 amino acids long.

CDR3 residues: CASSSPGGADTQYF. V usage is TRBV7-2 and J usage is TRBJ2-3; the TCRdb call, TRBD1, lacks DNA for checking. The CDR3 spans 14 residues. Germline CDR1 is SGHTA and CDR2 is FQGNSA.

The CDR3: CASSETRGGVEQPQHF. The chain is built from TRBV2 and TRBJ1-5. The CDR3 length is 16 residues. Germline values: CDR1 SNHLY, CDR2 FYNNEI. The full variable domain, in which reference TRBV2 and TRBJ1-5 provide the parts outside the CDR3, is EPEVTQTPSHQVTQMGQEVILRCVPISNHLYFYWYRQILGQKVEFLVSFYNNEISEKSEIFDDQFSVERPDGSNFTLKIRSTKLEDSAMYFCASSETRGGVEQPQHFGDGTRLSIL.

The rearrangement uses TRBV18 and TRBJ2-7; the D call from TCRdb, TRBD1, cannot be confirmed without DNA. CDR3 length: 13 residues. Germline V gene data show CDR1 as KGHSH and CDR2 as LQKENI. The CDR3 loop reads CASPTGLTDEQYF.

The rearrangement uses TRBV12-3 or TRBV12-4 and TRBJ1-5; the TCRdb call, TRBD1, lacks DNA for checking. The CDR3 length is 16 residues. CDR3 region: CASSPRIGVLRQPQHF.

The gene calls are TRBV7-2 and TRBJ1-4; there is no DNA to check the TCRdb D call of TRBD1. CDR3 size: 14 residues. CDR1 and CDR2 (germline): SGHTA, FQGNSA. CDR3 sequence: CASSADRGNEKLFF.

J is TRBJ2-1 and V is TRBV25-1; TCRdb gives TRBD1 as the D gene, but with no DNA this cannot be confirmed. In germline, CDR1 is MGHDK, CDR2 SYGVNS. CDR3 length equals 15 residues. The CDR3 here is CASSERDTGMDEQFF.

This rearrangement joins TRBV20-1 to TRBJ1-2; TCRdb designates TRBD1, a call that cannot be tested without DNA. The CDR3 runs to 12 residues. Germline V gene lookup returns CDR1 DFQATT and CDR2 SNEGSKA (reference sequence). CDR3 sequence: CSAAVGAWGYTF.